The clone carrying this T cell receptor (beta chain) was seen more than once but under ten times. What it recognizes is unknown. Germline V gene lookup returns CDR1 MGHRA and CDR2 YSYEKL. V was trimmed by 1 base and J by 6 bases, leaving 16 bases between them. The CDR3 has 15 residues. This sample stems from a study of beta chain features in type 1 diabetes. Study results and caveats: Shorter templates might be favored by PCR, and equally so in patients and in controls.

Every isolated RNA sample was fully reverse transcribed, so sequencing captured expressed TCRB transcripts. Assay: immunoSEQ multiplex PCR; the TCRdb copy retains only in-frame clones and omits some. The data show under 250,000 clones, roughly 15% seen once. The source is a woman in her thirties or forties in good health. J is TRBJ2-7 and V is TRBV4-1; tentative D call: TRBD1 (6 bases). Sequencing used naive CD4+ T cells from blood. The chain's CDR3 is CASSQVGRGIPEQYF. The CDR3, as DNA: TGCGCCAGCAGCCAAGTAGGCAGGGGAATCCCCGAGCAGTACTTC.